The sequence of this T cell receptor (beta chain) was determined in a study of Tregs in tolerant kidney transplant recipients. Study-level information: Recipient PBMCs carried a CFSE label and met irradiated graft donor PBMCs for approximately six days before FACS sorting.

Profiling relied on immunoSEQ multiplex PCR, and the TCRdb table lists in-frame clones only, not all of them. The table includes roughly 9,000 clones, about 45% detected once. In its sample, this clone is medium-sized. Its cognate antigen is unknown. General observations from the study: Tregs expanded with activated donor B cells seemed most donor-specific. Findings come from small patient numbers and require larger validation. Biological reproducibility was not directly addressed, but technical replication error appeared minimal.

With 6 bases removed from V and 0 bases from J, the gap between germline ends came to 4 bases. Germline V lookup: CDR1 SGHDT, CDR2 YYEEEE. This CDR3 is built from 13 residues. V usage is TRBV5-6 and J usage is TRBJ2-6; D not certain. The sequence was collected from a human donor in good health. Sample: CD4+ T cells from blood cultured with allogeneic cells. CDR3 sequence reads: CASTNSGANVLTF. The CDR3 DNA reads TGTGCCAGCACCAACTCTGGGGCCAACGTCCTGACTTTC.